The rows below give T cell receptor beta chains drawn from one sample of a study of CXCR3-negative and CXCR3-positive naive CD8 T cells. TCRdb re-called the 5' RACE reads; every CDR3 protein appears as one record, without DNA. Recorded for this sample: 6,000 to 8,000 distinct CDR3 sequences. Specimen: naive CXCR3+ CD8+ T cells from blood. These receptor sequences come from a human donor in good health. Some clones in this sample may be carry-over from other donors' samples. Both conserved end residues are part of each CDR3. The order of the fields is V gene, J gene, CDR3 length, clone size, CDR3 protein. Rows give clone size only sometimes, using once, few, many, or a class for an expanded clone.

>TRBV20-1|TRBJ2-1|13|.
CSAGGNNYNEQFF
>TRBV20-1|TRBJ2-1|16|medium-sized
CSARDRGRGTYNEQFF
>TRBV7-9|TRBJ2-7|13|medium-sized
CASSPGQNYEQYF
>TRBV20-1|TRBJ2-7|15|medium-sized
CSARGLPGSPYEQYF
>TRBV13|TRBJ2-1|13|.
CASSLRGQKEQFF
>TRBV27|TRBJ2-3|14|.
CASSLYGPTDTQYF
>TRBV7-2|TRBJ1-5|16|.
CASSSKGTASNQPQHF
>TRBV29-1|TRBJ2-2|13|medium-sized
CSVAEGTTGELFF
>TRBV20-1|TRBJ2-7|15|.
CSARDYEDTRYEQYF
>TRBV20-1|TRBJ2-7|15|medium-sized
CSARDGDRGTYEQYF
>TRBV12-3/TRBV12-4|TRBJ2-7|13|.
CASSHGRGYEQYF
>TRBV20-1|TRBJ2-5|13|medium-sized
CSAWTGQEETQYF
>TRBV29-1|TRBJ1-2|15|medium-sized
CSVEEPGVSVYGYTF
>TRBV20-1|TRBJ1-2|14|.
CSARDANTNYGYTF
>TRBV23-1|TRBJ2-3|15|medium-sized
CASSQSEGAADTQYF
>TRBV20-1|TRBJ2-1|14|.
CSAGTSATRNEQFF
>TRBV21-1|TRBJ2-7|11|medium-sized
CASGRRNEQYF
>TRBV20-1|TRBJ2-1|14|.
CSARGRSSYNEQFF
>TRBV15|TRBJ2-1|15|.
CATSRDRLAGDEQFF
>TRBV4-2|TRBJ2-7|14|.
CASSHTDSTYEQYF
>TRBV6-5|TRBJ2-7|12|.
CASGEGSYEQYF
>TRBV29-1|TRBJ2-7|13|medium-sized
CSARGGASYEQYF
>TRBV3-1|TRBJ2-4|15|medium-sized
CASSPSSLGLNIQYF
>TRBV14|TRBJ2-7|14|medium-sized
CASSHGQGIYEQYF
>TRBV10-3|TRBJ2-1|18|medium-sized
CAISVVWTSGEINNEQFF
>TRBV28|TRBJ2-7|15|.
CASSFGDRAPYEQYF
>TRBV29-1|TRBJ1-4|16|.
CSVETGTGVPNEKLFF
>TRBV28|TRBJ2-4|13|.
CASNPRVSNIQYF
>TRBV5-1|TRBJ1-4|15|medium-sized
CASSPRGGPAEKLFF
>TRBV29-1|TRBJ2-3|13|medium-sized
CSVEGGPSDTQYF
>TRBV2|TRBJ2-1|15|.
CASREGGSSYNQQFF
>TRBV28|TRBJ1-5|13|medium-sized
CASGDPDNQPQHF
>TRBV29-1|TRBJ2-7|15|.
CSVSRGTTPASEQYF
>TRBV6-2/TRBV6-3|TRBJ2-1|13|.
CASSSRGGGEQFF
>TRBV21-1|TRBJ1-6|16|.
CASSKDRGHYNSPLHF
>TRBV9|TRBJ2-6|15|medium-sized
CASSSVEGGANVLTF
>TRBV29-1|TRBJ2-7|15|medium-sized
CSVVTEGQLSYEQYF
>TRBV29-1|TRBJ2-5|13|medium-sized
CSVYGGDQETQYF
>TRBV20-1|TRBJ2-1|11|medium-sized
CSAPLYNEQFF
>TRBV3-1|TRBJ2-1|16|.
CASSRLPGLVNNEQFF
>TRBV20-1|TRBJ2-1|16|medium-sized
CSARDKGTSGRSEQFF
>TRBV11-2|TRBJ1-2|13|medium-sized
CASSSSSAYGYTF
>TRBV2|TRBJ2-4|14|.
CASSGETGRNIQYF
>TRBV29-1|TRBJ2-1|12|medium-sized
CSVSGSMYEQFF
>TRBV29-1|TRBJ2-7|13|.
CSVSSGAGYEQYF
>TRBV5-1|TRBJ1-1|14|.
CASSLDPGTTEAFF
>TRBV29-1|TRBJ1-1|13|medium-sized
CSVVVRENTEAFF
>TRBV25-1|TRBJ1-2|14|.
CASSEQDNYYGYTF
>TRBV29-1|TRBJ2-7|13|.
CSVPSGISYEQYF
>TRBV29-1|TRBJ2-7|13|.
CSVEGGHDNEQFF
>TRBV5-1|TRBJ2-7|16|.
CASSLPPGTGNYEQYF
>TRBV7-9|TRBJ1-2|15|.
CASSRETVANYGYTF
>TRBV6-6|TRBJ1-1|16|.
CASSYSADRGATEAFF
>TRBV5-5|TRBJ2-7|15|.
CASRAIPGPVYEQYF
>TRBV29-1|TRBJ2-3|15|.
CSVVLAGGNTDTQYF
>TRBV6-5|TRBJ1-2|14|medium-sized
CASSYSDGGFGYTF
>TRBV7-3|TRBJ1-1|14|.
CASTPGGADTEAFF
>TRBV11-2|TRBJ1-1|17|medium-sized
CASSLVVLARAYTEAFF
>TRBV30|TRBJ2-7|11|medium-sized
CAWKGQGEQYF
>TRBV30|TRBJ2-1|15|.
CAWETRRIQHNEQFF